This entry features one T cell receptor beta chain sequence. The antigen remains undetermined. The record originates from a study of cytomegalovirus exposure and HLA in healthy donors. The table came from immunoSEQ multiplex PCR; TCRdb's copy has only in-frame clones and leaves some out. The sample yields about 120,000 clones, roughly nine tenths seen once. Points from the study as a whole: Usually a TCR sequence was rare, but some public TCRs were found in many donors. Within the approximately 110 validation repertoires, first-cohort TCR clusters tended to co-occur, according to a later analysis. There were a few CMV-associated chains whose specificity for CMV antigens was confirmed in vitro.

V was clipped by 2 bases and J by 5 bases; unmatched bases: 6. CDR1 is SGHDN and CDR2 is FVKESK in the germline V gene. The CDR3 sequence is 15 residues long. J is TRBJ2-7 and V is TRBV14; 10 bases agree with TRBD2. The sequence came from a woman younger than 30 in good health and CMV-seronegative. Sequenced sample: PBMCs. This CDR3 is CASSQFPSGSHEQYF. The CDR3 bases are TGTGCCAGCAGCCAATTCCCTAGCGGGAGCCACGAGCAGTACTTC. The full variable domain, its missing parts supplied by reference TRBV14 and TRBJ2-7, is EAGVTQFPSHSVIEKGQTVTLRCDPISGHDNLYWYRRVMGKEIKFLLHFVKESKQDESGMPNNRFLAERTGGTYSTLKVQPAELEDSGVYFCASSQFPSGSHEQYFGPGTRLTVT.